The 17 T cell receptor beta chains listed next were all sequenced from one sample in a study of CD8+CD57+ T cells in acquired aplastic anemia. For CDR3 and TCR beta VDJ profiling, genomic DNA was the template used. TCRdb reprocessed the reads with MiXCR, giving one entry per CDR3 protein. The sample holds 400,000 to 450,000 distinct CDR3 sequences, 55% to 75% seen once. Sequenced: sorted CD4+, CD8+, or CD8+CD57+ T cells (not recorded which) from PBMCs. Every receptor here comes from a human donor in good health, serving as a control.

There are a few counts of this clonotype. At one boundary the junction diverges from the germline segment, which might be a read error. This sequence joins TRBV7-8 and TRBJ2-3; D is perhaps TRBD1 or TRBD2 (6 bases each). Germline V CDR1 and CDR2: SGHVS, FQNEAQ. This CDR3 has 15 amino acids. CDR3 nucleotide sequence: TGCGCCAGCAGCCAAACCTGGGGGGCCGAAGATACGCAGTATTTT. It yields the protein CASSQTWGAEDTQYF.

In this sample, this clonotype turned up many times. V usage is TRBV12-3 or TRBV12-4 and J usage is TRBJ2-5, with 11 bases matching TRBD2. Trimming removed 6 bases from V and 5 bases from J; junction bases left unmatched: 8. This CDR3 has 15 amino acids. The CDR3 DNA is TGTGCCAGCAGGGTAGCGGGGGGGCTCGCGGAGACCCAGTACTTC. This translates into CASRVAGGLAETQYF.

This clonotype occurred many times. The chain joins TRBV3-1 to TRBJ2-7, with 7 bases lining up with TRBD1. The junction had 13 bases not matched to a gene; V was cut back by 5 bases and J by 12 bases. Per the germline V gene, CDR1 is LGHDT and CDR2 is YNNKEL (reference sequence). The CDR3 extends over 13 amino acids. CDR3 nucleotides: TGTGCCAGCAGCTACACTCGACAGGGAACTCCGTACTTC. It yields the protein CASSYTRQGTPYF.

CDR3 protein: CSVKVTGPTFF. CDR3 coding DNA: TGCAGTGTGAAGGTGACGGGGCCCACTTTCTTT. This chain connects TRBV20-1 to TRBJ1-1; D is perhaps TRBD1 (5 bases). Trimming left V 7 bases short and J 12 bases short, with 18 bases between. This CDR3 is built from 11 residues. CDR1 and CDR2 (germline): DFQATT, SNEGSKA (reference sequence).

This chain connects TRBV4-1 to TRBJ2-1; 9 bases are a match to TRBD1. CDR1 and CDR2 from the germline V gene are MGHRA and YSYEKL. Trimming cost V 5 bases and J 6 bases; bases outside gene matches: 14. This CDR3 comprises 17 residues. CDR3 loop: CASSDWTWTGVGNEQFF. The CDR3 coding sequence is TGCGCCAGCAGCGACTGGACTTGGACAGGGGTGGGCAATGAGCAGTTCTTC.

This clonotype was seen a single time. The chain carries TRBV20-1 and TRBJ1-5; D not certain. CDR1 is DFQATT, CDR2 SNEGSKA, per germline (reference sequence). V was shortened by 0 bases and J by 5 bases, with 14 bases between the two germline ends. This CDR3 comprises 15 residues. The CDR3 is CSARDSGSNYQPQHF. CDR3 DNA sequence: TGCAGTGCTAGAGACTCAGGCAGTAACTATCAGCCCCAGCATTTT.

The rearrangement links TRBV20-1 to TRBJ1-1, with D unclear. The germline V and J ends were trimmed by 1 base and 3 bases, with 15 bases remaining between them. The CDR3 length is 15 residues. CDR1 is DFQATT, CDR2 SNEGSKA, per germline (reference sequence). This chain's CDR3 is CSARGASQADTEAFF. CDR3 nucleotide sequence: TGCAGTGCTAGAGGTGCCTCGCAGGCGGACACTGAAGCTTTCTTT.

This chain connects TRBV7-2 to TRBJ2-5; D remains ambiguous. Per the germline V gene, CDR1 is SGHTA and CDR2 is FQGNSA. This CDR3 contains 14 residues. Deletions cut 5 bases from V and 11 bases from J, with 21 bases between. The CDR3 DNA follows: TGTGCCAGCAGCGAGCAGTCGAACCATAATGCGCAGTACTTC. This sequence encodes CASSEQSNHNAQYF. The entire variable domain, with the rest obtained from reference TRBV7-2 and TRBJ2-5, is as follows: GAGVSQSPSNKVTEKGKDVELRCDPISGHTALYWYRQSLGQGLEFLIYFQGNSAPDKSGLPSDRFSAERTGGSVSTLTIQRTQQEDSAVYLCASSEQSNHNAQYFGPGTRLLVL.

This clonotype was counted at least ten times. The chain employs TRBV20-1 and TRBJ1-4, with unresolved D. V was shortened by 6 bases and J by 2 bases, with 10 bases between the two germline ends. This CDR3 spans 13 amino acids. The germline V gene has CDR1 DFQATT and CDR2 SNEGSKA (reference sequence). This CDR3 is CSAVLRTNEKLFF. CDR3 DNA sequence: TGCAGTGCGGTCCTCAGGACTAATGAAAAACTGTTTTTT.

The CDR3 reads CASSQGGQAGSPLHF. CDR3 bases: TGTGCCAGCAGCCAAGGAGGACAGGCGGGGTCACCCCTCCACTTT. This chain links TRBV11-2 with TRBJ1-6; 7 bases align to TRBD1. In germline, CDR1 is SGHAT, CDR2 FQNNGV. The V segment lost 5 bases and the J segment 10 bases; nucleotides outside the gene matches: 11. There are 15 residues in the CDR3.

On this clonotype itself: Since no conserved phenylalanine or tryptophan closes the CDR3, a read error is the likely cause. V and J are TRBV9 and TRBJ2-7; D is ambiguous. Deletions cut 4 bases from V and 8 bases from J, with 13 bases between. Germline CDR1 is SGDLS and CDR2 is YYNGEE. This CDR3 has 12 amino acids. The CDR3: CASSCLGFQQYL. CDR3 bases: TGTGCCAGCAGCTGCCTAGGTTTCCAGCAGTACCTC.

The V and J genes are TRBV7-2 and TRBJ1-3; perhaps TRBD1 as D (5 bases). In germline, CDR1 is SGHTA, CDR2 FQGNSA. V shed 5 bases and J shed 3 bases, with 20 bases lying between them. The CDR3 consists of 17 residues. The CDR3 spells CASSLGGWRQFGNTIYF. CDR3 DNA sequence: TGTGCCAGCAGCCTAGGAGGCTGGAGACAGTTTGGAAACACCATATATTTT.

Note on this clonotype: One junction end does not reproduce the germline sequence, and a read error may be involved. This chain links TRBV7-9 with TRBJ2-5; 7 nucleotides agree with TRBD1. The V gene's germline CDR1 is SEHNR and CDR2 FQNEAQ (reference sequence). This CDR3 is built from 14 residues. CDR3 residues: CASSEGQCQGTQYF. The CDR3 region has the DNA TGTGCCAGCAGTGAGGGACAGTGCCAAGGGACCCAGTACTTC. The complete variable domain, with remaining parts taken from reference TRBV7-9 and TRBJ2-5, reads DTGVSQNPRHKITKRGQNVTFRCDPISEHNRLYWYRQTLGQGPEFLTYFQNEAQLEKSRLLSDRFSAERPKGSFSTLEIQRTEQGDSAMYLCASSEGQCQGTQYFGPGTRLLVL.

V is TRBV3-1 and J is TRBJ1-1, with 10 bases that match TRBD1. From germline, CDR1 is LGHDT and CDR2 YNNKEL (reference sequence). This CDR3 comprises 14 residues. Trimming at V came to 6 bases and at J to 1 base, leaving 2 bases not matched to a gene. The CDR3 region is CASRRDRGNTEAFF. The CDR3, as DNA: TGTGCCAGCAGAAGGGACAGGGGGAACACTGAAGCTTTCTTT.

To note about this clonotype: This likely comes from a read error, as the CDR3 has no conserved phenylalanine or tryptophan at its end. The genes are TRBV9 and TRBJ1-2, with a tentative D call TRBD1 (6 bases). Trimming removed 4 bases from V and 5 bases from J, with 12 bases in between. Germline V gene lookup returns CDR1 SGDLS and CDR2 YYNGEE. The CDR3 loop spans 13 amino acids. CDR3 protein: CASSPDSLYGYTL. CDR3 coding DNA: TGTGCCAGCAGCCCGGACAGCCTATATGGCTACACCCTC.

The chain links TRBV13 to TRBJ2-2, with 10 bases identical to TRBD1. Germline CDR1 is PRHDT and CDR2 is FYEKMQ (reference sequence). With V trimmed by 5 bases and J by 7 bases, 7 bases remained unmatched. The CDR3 is made up of 15 amino acids. The CDR3 loop reads CASSTRGQGNGELFF. DNA of the CDR3: TGTGCCAGCAGCACTCGGGGACAGGGGAACGGGGAGCTGTTTTTT.

In its sample, this clonotype was seen many times. This chain connects TRBV6-2 or TRBV6-3 to TRBJ1-6; D is undetermined. Germline V gene sequence: CDR1 MNHEY, CDR2 SVGEGT. The V end was cut by 9 bases, the J end by 0 bases, with 6 bases between. This CDR3 is built from 13 residues. CDR3 sequence (DNA): TGTGCCAGTGCTTTCTCCTATAATTCACCCCTCCACTTT. Its translation: CASAFSYNSPLHF.